What follows is one TCR beta chain and its context. Using immunoSEQ multiplex PCR, the repertoire was profiled, and TCRdb retains in-frame clones only, with some absent. The table lists roughly 480,000 clones, approximately 92% of them singletons. Seattle cases were enrolled at active infection and followed longitudinally. The data are from a study of blood T cell repertoires in COVID-19. The CDR3 runs 13 residues. Trimming left V 5 bases short and J 8 bases short, with 14 bases between. Germline V gene sequence: CDR1 SGHVS, CDR2 FNYEAQ. The V call is TRBV7-6, the J call TRBJ2-3; D remains unclear. Input material: peripheral blood. The TCR comes from a man younger than 35 with COVID-19, enrolled during active disease. The CDR3 DNA sequence: TGTGCCAGCAGCCCTTCCTCTTCGGGTACGCAGTATTTT. Amino acid sequence: CASSPSSSGTQYF.